These T cell receptor beta chains were read from a single sample in a study of cytomegalovirus exposure and HLA in healthy donors. Sequenced by immunoSEQ multiplex PCR; TCRdb stores in-frame clones only, minus some. This sample carries a few hundred thousand clones, about four fifths of them seen once, and the ten largest clones take about a tenth. The sequenced sample was PBMCs. The source is a woman aged 45 to 65 in good health and CMV-seropositive. The CDR3 runs from the conserved cysteine through the conserved F or W. Fields, in order: V gene, D gene, J gene, CDR3 protein. The D gene is left open where the match is weak.

TRBV29-1	TRBD1	TRBJ2-7	CSVGDRGGEQYF
TRBV30	NA	TRBJ1-6	CAWSVRGLTSRGSPLHF
TRBV7-9	TRBD1	TRBJ1-1	CASSSRGTGVNTEAFF
TRBV5-1	TRBD2	TRBJ2-7	CASSAGTSGSSYEQYF
TRBV6-1	NA	TRBJ1-2	CASSENSQSRGYTF
TRBV19	TRBD1	TRBJ1-2	CASSIGDRGDYGYTF
TRBV7-3	NA	TRBJ1-6	CASSLSSGLDSPLHF
TRBV18	NA	TRBJ1-3	CASSPPGLGTGNTIYF
TRBV4-3	NA	TRBJ1-2	CASSQDAGRVGGESYTF
TRBV6-5	NA	TRBJ1-2	CASRDKQGTF
TRBV6-5	NA	TRBJ1-3	CASSYGGSIGNTIYF
TRBV6-6	TRBD2	TRBJ2-3	CASSAGGPIDTQYF
TRBV7-6	TRBD1	TRBJ2-2	CASSLMGQGGTGELFF
TRBV7-9	NA	TRBJ2-3	CASSLFVTDTQYF
TRBV11-2	TRBD1	TRBJ2-7	CASSPLIRGLSYEQYF
TRBV9	NA	TRBJ2-5	CASSEGTSQETQYF
TRBV9	TRBD2	TRBJ2-7	CASSVGASGGYEQYF
TRBV19	NA	TRBJ1-5	CASTSLEGRGSQPQHF
TRBV6-1	NA	TRBJ2-7	CASSELTSYYEQYF
TRBV7-8	TRBD2	TRBJ2-7	CASSPRTSGPYEQYF
TRBV6-5	NA	TRBJ2-7	CASSYARNYEQYF
TRBV4-1	NA	TRBJ1-2	CASSQDGQLYGYTF
TRBV6-5	TRBD1	TRBJ2-2	CASRTGAHTGELFF
TRBV6-5	TRBD1	TRBJ1-4	CASRDRGLRNEKLFF
TRBV19	TRBD1	TRBJ2-1	CASSTGTGGLNEQFF
TRBV5-6	NA	TRBJ1-2	CASSFGQFYGYTF
TRBV6-1	TRBD2	TRBJ2-2	CASSVTGTIISGELFF
TRBV29-1	NA	TRBJ2-7	CSVEGGGSGEQYF
TRBV30	NA	TRBJ1-2	CAWSMGPPISGYTF
TRBV5-4	TRBD2	TRBJ2-1	CASRPAGSSYNEQFF
TRBV18	TRBD2	TRBJ2-7	CASSPKSLAGGGAYEQYF
TRBV18	NA	TRBJ2-7	CASSPPGGGLGEQYF
TRBV10-3	TRBD2	TRBJ2-3	CAISDTAGGTDTQYF
TRBV7-2	NA	TRBJ1-2	CASSLKDRHYGYTF
TRBV7-2	NA	TRBJ1-1	CASSRGVNTEAFF
TRBV4-3	TRBD1	TRBJ1-3	CASSQTQGGSGNTIYF
TRBV28	NA	TRBJ1-2	CASTRMSGAVAYGYTF
TRBV6-4	TRBD2	TRBJ2-3	CASSESGGGAGDTQYF
TRBV6-1	NA	TRBJ1-4	CATIARYGGEKLFF
TRBV9	TRBD1	TRBJ2-1	CASRGGRTNEQFF
TRBV30	NA	TRBJ1-1	CAWGRYTEAFF